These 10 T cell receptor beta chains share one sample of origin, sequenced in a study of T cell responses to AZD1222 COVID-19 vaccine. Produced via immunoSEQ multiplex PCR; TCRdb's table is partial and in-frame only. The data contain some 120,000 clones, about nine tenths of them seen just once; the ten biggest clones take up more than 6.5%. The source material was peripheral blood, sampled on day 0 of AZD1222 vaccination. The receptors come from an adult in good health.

Here the CDR3 DNA reads TGTGCCAGCAGCGTTATAGCGTCTTCCATCACAGATACGCAGTATTTT. It codes for CASSVIASSITDTQYF. J is TRBJ2-3 and V is TRBV9; TRBD2 might be the D (5 bases). This CDR3 region has 16 residues. Germline CDR1 SGDLS, CDR2 YYNGEE. Trimming took 2 bases from V and 2 from J, leaving 15 bases between them.

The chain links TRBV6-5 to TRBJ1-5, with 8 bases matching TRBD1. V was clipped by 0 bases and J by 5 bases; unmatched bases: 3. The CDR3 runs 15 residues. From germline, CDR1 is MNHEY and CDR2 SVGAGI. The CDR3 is CASSYSTGADQPQHF. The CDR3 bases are TGTGCCAGCAGTTACTCGACAGGGGCCGATCAGCCCCAGCATTTT.

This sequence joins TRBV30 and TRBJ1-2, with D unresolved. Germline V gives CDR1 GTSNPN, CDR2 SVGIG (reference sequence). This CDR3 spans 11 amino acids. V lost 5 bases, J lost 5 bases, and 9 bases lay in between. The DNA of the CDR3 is TGTGCCTGGGAGGCTACGTATGGCTACACCTTC. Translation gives CAWEATYGYTF. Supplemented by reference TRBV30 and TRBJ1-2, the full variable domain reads SQTIHQWPATLVQPVGSPLSLECTVEGTSNPNLYWYRQAAGRGLQLLFYSVGIGQISSEVPQNLSASRPQDRQFILSSKKLLLSDSGFYLCAWEATYGYTFGSGTRLTVV.

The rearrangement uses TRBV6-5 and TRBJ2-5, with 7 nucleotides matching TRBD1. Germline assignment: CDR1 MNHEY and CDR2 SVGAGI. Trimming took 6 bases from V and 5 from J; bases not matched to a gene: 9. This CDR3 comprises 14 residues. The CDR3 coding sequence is TGTGCCAGCAGAAACTCCGGGACAGTGGAGACCCAGTACTTC. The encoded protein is CASRNSGTVETQYF.

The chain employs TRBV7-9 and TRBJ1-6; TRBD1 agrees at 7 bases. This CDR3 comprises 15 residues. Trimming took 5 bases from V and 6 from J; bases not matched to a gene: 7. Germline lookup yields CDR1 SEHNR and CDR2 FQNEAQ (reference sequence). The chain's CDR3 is CASSAPGGGNSPLHF. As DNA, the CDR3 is TGTGCCAGCAGCGCACCAGGGGGGGGTAATTCACCCCTCCACTTT.

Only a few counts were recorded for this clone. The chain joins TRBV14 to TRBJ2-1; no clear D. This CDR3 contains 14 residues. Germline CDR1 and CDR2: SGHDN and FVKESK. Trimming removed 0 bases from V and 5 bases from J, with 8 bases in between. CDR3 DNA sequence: TGTGCCAGCAGCCAAGATAACCCGGACAATGAGCAGTTCTTC. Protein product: CASSQDNPDNEQFF. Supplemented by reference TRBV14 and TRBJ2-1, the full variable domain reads EAGVTQFPSHSVIEKGQTVTLRCDPISGHDNLYWYRRVMGKEIKFLLHFVKESKQDESGMPNNRFLAERTGGTYSTLKVQPAELEDSGVYFCASSQDNPDNEQFFGPGTRLTVL.

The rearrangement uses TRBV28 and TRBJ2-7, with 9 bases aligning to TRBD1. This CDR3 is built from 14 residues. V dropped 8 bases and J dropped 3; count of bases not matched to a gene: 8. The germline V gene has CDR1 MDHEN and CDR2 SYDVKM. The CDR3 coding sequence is TGTGCCAGCTTCGGACAGGGGAGGGACTACGAGCAGTACTTC. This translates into CASFGQGRDYEQYF.

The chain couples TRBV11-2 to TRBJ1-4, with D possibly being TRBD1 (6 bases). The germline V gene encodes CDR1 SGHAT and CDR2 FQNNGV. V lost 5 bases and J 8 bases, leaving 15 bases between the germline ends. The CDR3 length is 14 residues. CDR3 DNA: TGTGCCAGCAGCCCCAGGACAGTTGCGGAAAAACTGTTTTTT. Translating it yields CASSPRTVAEKLFF.

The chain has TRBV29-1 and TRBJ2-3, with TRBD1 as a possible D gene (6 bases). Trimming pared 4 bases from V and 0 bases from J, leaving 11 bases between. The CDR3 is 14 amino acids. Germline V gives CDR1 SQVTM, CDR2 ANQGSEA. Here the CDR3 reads CSVVDRSSTDTQYF. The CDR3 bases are TGCAGCGTTGTGGACAGATCTAGCACAGATACGCAGTATTTT.

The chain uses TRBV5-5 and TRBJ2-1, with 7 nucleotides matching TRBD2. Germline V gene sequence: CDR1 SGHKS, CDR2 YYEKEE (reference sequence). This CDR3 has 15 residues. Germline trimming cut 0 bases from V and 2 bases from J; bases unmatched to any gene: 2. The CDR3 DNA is TGTGCCAGCAGCTTGGTTCGGGGGGCCTACAATGAGCAGTTCTTC. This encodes CASSLVRGAYNEQFF.